The rows below give T cell receptor beta chains drawn from one sample of a study of T-cell reconstitution after alpha-beta-depleted transplantation in children. One entry per CDR3 protein, called by TCRdb with MiXCR from the PCR reads. The sample lists 380,000 or so distinct CDR3 sequences, about 14% occurring once. The sequencing used PBMCs, collected from the stem cell graft. Source of these receptors: a human donor who donated a stem cell graft to a child with Fanconi anemia. The CDR3 runs from the conserved cysteine through the conserved F or W. The D gene is left open where the match is weak. Clone size is not always given. Where it is, it says once, few, many or a class for expanded clones.

TRBJ1-5 | - | - | TRBV3-1 | CASSQGGFSDQPQHF | TGTGCCAGCAGCCAAGGTGGATTCTCGGATCAGCCCCAGCATTTT
TRBJ1-3 | few | - | TRBV10-3 | CATDTAVTGGTIYF | TGTGCCACCGACACGGCAGTAACCGGGGGCACCATATATTTT
TRBJ2-5 | - | - | TRBV20-1 | CSSGRLQETQYF | TGCAGCTCGGGACGGCTACAAGAGACCCAGTACTTC
TRBJ2-3 | many | - | TRBV5-1 | CASSFGTPPQYF | TGCGCCAGCAGCTTCGGGACCCCCCCGCAGTATTTT
TRBJ2-1 | few | TRBD2 | TRBV7-2 | CASSLVSGGRGNEQFF | TGTGCCAGCAGCTTAGTGAGCGGGGGCCGAGGCAATGAGCAGTTCTTC
TRBJ2-5 | - | TRBD2 | TRBV5-1 | CASSLTSGRETQYF | TGCGCCAGCAGCCTGACTAGCGGGAGGGAGACCCAGTACTTC
TRBJ2-7 | - | TRBD1 | TRBV6-2/TRBV6-3 | CASSKDRRYEQYF | TGTGCCAGCAGTAAGGACAGGCGCTACGAGCAGTACTTC
TRBJ2-1 | - | TRBD2 | TRBV15 | CARGLTSGGLPYNEQFF | TGTGCCAGGGGCCTGACTAGCGGGGGGCTCCCTTACAATGAGCAGTTCTTC
TRBJ1-2 | few | - | TRBV3-1 | CASSPRGGGYGYTF | TGTGCCAGCAGCCCCCGGGGGGGAGGCTATGGCTACACCTTC
TRBJ1-1 | many | - | TRBV6-6 | CASSPGVYTEAFF | TGTGCCAGCAGTCCAGGAGTTTACACTGAAGCTTTCTTT
TRBJ2-3 | many | - | TRBV5-4 | CASSKNTDTQYF | TGTGCCAGCAGCAAAAACACAGATACGCAGTATTTT
TRBJ2-3 | - | - | TRBV5-5 | CASTLEAFTDTQYF | TGTGCCAGCACCTTGGAGGCTTTCACAGATACGCAGTATTTT
TRBJ1-1 | few | TRBD1 | TRBV11-2 | CASSADRGSTEAFF | TGTGCCAGCAGCGCAGACAGGGGGAGCACTGAAGCTTTCTTT